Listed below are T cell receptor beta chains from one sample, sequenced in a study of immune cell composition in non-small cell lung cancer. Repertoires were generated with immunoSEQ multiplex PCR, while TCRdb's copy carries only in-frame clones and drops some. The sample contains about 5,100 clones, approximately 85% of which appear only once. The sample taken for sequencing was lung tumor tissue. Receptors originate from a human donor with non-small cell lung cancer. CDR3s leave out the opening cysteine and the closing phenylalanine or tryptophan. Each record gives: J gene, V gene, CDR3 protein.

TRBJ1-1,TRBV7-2,ASSPGQNTEAF
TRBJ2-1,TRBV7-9,ASSLDGRAGEQF
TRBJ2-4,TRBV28,ASSLPTGAKNIQY
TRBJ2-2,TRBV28,ASSSQGSGELF
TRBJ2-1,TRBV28,ASSLGQGATYNEQF
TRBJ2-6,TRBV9,ASSTGGTGANVLT
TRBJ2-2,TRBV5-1,ASSLWSGSANTGELF
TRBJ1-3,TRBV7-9,ASSLAGTGGSGNTIY
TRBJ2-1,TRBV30,AWVSGPGNEQF
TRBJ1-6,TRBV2,ASTQINSPLH
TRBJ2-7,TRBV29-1,SGHSLAGEQY
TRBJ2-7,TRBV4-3,ASSHNYLNEQY
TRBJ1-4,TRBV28,ASSSNNRFSEKLF
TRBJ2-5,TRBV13,ASSLGSTGGHYGETQY
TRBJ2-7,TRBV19,ASGPGGGPYEQY
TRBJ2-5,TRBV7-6,ASTVSGYQETQY
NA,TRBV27,ASIPEMGRSYEQY
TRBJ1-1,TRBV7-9,ASREGTAAEAF
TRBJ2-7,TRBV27,ASSSEYEQY
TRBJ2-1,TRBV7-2,ASSLLAGAYNEQF
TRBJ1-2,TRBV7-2,ASSLEASYGYT
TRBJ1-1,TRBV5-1,ASSGHRNTEAF
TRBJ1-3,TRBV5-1,ASSPTGGKNTIY
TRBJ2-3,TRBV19,ASKGGPRGGTQY
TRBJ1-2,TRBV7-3,ASSSKGGEGYT
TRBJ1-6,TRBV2,ASSEAGTRSPLH
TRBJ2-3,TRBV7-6,ASSLKGDRTPN
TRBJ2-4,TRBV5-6,ASSGTGSAKNIQY
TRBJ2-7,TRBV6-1,ASSSTYEQY
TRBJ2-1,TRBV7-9,ASSPGLAGVGNEQF
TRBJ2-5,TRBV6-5,ASSSGHQETQY
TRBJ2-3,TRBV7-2,ASSLVGRGLTDTQY
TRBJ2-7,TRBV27,ASSLNAQTYEQY
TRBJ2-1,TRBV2,ASSEGGDEQF
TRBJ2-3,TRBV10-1,ASSDQGLGDTQY
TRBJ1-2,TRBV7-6,ASSLGGGSYGYT
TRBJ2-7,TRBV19,ASRSGTSGNFSYEQY
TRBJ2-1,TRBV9,ASTRTSGSPEQF
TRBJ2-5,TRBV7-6,ASSFRTSGRQTQY
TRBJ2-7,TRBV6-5,ASSYSRGGSFEQY
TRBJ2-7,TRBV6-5,ASSPGPYEQY
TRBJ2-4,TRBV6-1,ASSEALGNWTGPKITKNIQY
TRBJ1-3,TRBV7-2,ASSLGGFGNTIY
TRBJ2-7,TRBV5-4,ASSLETGGEQY
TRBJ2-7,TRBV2,ASSVELAGVGEQY
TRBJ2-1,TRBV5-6,ASSSQSSGTSGWNEQF
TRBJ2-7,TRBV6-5,ASSLQGAHEQY
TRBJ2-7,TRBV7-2,ASSSGGWGEQY
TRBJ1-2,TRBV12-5,ASGRGDRADGYT
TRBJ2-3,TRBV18,ASSRTSGSPPDTQY